The T cell receptor beta chain under discussion was sequenced for a study of a mutant IDH1 vaccine in newly diagnosed glioma. The data were produced by immunoSEQ multiplex PCR, yet TCRdb's version contains in-frame clones alone and is incomplete. Of under 50,000 clones detected, more than 75% appear once; the ten largest clones hold 4.5% to 6%. V was clipped by 10 bases and J by 2 bases; unmatched bases: 6. The CDR3 extends over 13 amino acids. The germline V gene has CDR1 SGDLS and CDR2 YYNGEE. Time point meaning: week 35, safety follow-up. In the vaccine, a single dose held 300 ug of the mutant IDH1 20-mer peptide, along with topical imiquimod. Notes on this clone: No antigen is known for it.

This sequence was found in a woman aged 35 to 49 with glioma. J is TRBJ2-3 and V is TRBV9; 8 bases align to TRBD2. Sequences were derived from PBMCs, sampled from a glioma patient whose treatment included an IDH1 peptide vaccine. CDR3: CAGARGDTDTQYF. CDR3 bases: TGTGCCGGAGCGCGGGGGGACACAGATACGCAGTATTTT.